The 7 T cell receptor beta chains in this list originate from one sample, sequenced in a study of shared clonotypes between healthy human individuals. Libraries were prepared by immunoSEQ multiplex PCR; TCRdb keeps only in-frame clonotypes and omits some of them. Of 2 million to 2.5 million clones in the sample, 80% to 95% were seen once. Sequencing was carried out using naive CD4+ T cells from PBMCs. Described subset: CD45RA+ positively selected. Receptor source: a man aged 18 to 35 in good health. Some clones in this sample may be carry-over from other donors' samples.

Details on this clone: The sample contains more than one DNA sequence encoding this CDR3. The chain carries TRBV5-6 and TRBJ2-5; 9 bases align to TRBD2. With 1 base clipped from V and 5 bases from J, the junction kept 6 bases outside the gene matches. Germline V CDR1 and CDR2: SGHDT, YYEEEE. The CDR3 is made up of 15 amino acids. The CDR3 coding sequence is TGTGCCAGCAGCTTGTTGGCGGGAGGGGGGGAGACCCAGTACTTC. Translation gives CASSLLAGGGETQYF.

The chain uses TRBV2 and TRBJ2-7; 14 nucleotides line up with TRBD2. Trimming cost V 8 bases and J 4 bases; bases outside gene matches: 4. This CDR3 is built from 14 residues. Per germline, CDR1 SNHLY and CDR2 FYNNEI. The CDR3: CASWGLAGEYEQYF. In DNA form, the CDR3 reads TGTGCCAGCTGGGGACTAGCGGGAGAATACGAGCAGTACTTC.

V and J are TRBV28 and TRBJ2-1; 7 bases are shared with TRBD2. From germline, CDR1 is MDHEN and CDR2 SYDVKM. This CDR3 region has 16 residues. V lost 6 bases and J lost 2; bases outside the gene matches: 10. The CDR3 DNA follows: TGTGCCAGCAGAGGTCTAGCGGCCGGGACCTACAATGAGCAGTTCTTC. Translation: CASRGLAAGTYNEQFF.

The chain is built from TRBV28 and TRBJ2-3; TRBD2 matches 12 bases. Germline lookup yields CDR1 MDHEN and CDR2 SYDVKM. The CDR3 extends over 14 amino acids. V trimming: 11 bases; J trimming: 8 bases; junction bases outside the gene matches: 11. CDR3 nucleotide sequence: TGTGCCGGGAGAGATCCGGGACTAGCGGGTACGCAGTATTTT. As protein: CAGRDPGLAGTQYF.

The CDR3 protein is CASSQVQRPPPYYGYTF. In DNA, the CDR3 is TGCGCCAGCAGCCAAGTCCAGAGGCCCCCCCCCTACTATGGCTACACCTTC. The chain uses TRBV4-1 and TRBJ1-2, with D unclear. The length of the CDR3 is 17 residues. The ends were cut back, 1 base at V and 3 bases at J, with 18 bases in the middle. CDR1 and CDR2 from the germline V gene are MGHRA and YSYEKL.

The genes are TRBV5-1 and TRBJ2-7; the D gene could be TRBD1 or TRBD2 (5 bases each). CDR3 length: 14 residues. Trimming removed 4 bases from V and 2 bases from J, with 13 bases in between. Germline-derived CDR1 and CDR2 are SGHRS and YFSETQ. The CDR3 is CASSAPGPTYEQYF. The CDR3 DNA is TGCGCCAGCAGCGCTCCGGGACCAACCTACGAGCAGTACTTC. Complete variable domain (other parts from reference TRBV5-1 and TRBJ2-7): KAGVTQTPRYLIKTRGQQVTLSCSPISGHRSVSWYQQTPGQGLQFLFEYFSETQRNKGNFPGRFSGRQFSNSRSEMNVSTLELGDSALYLCASSAPGPTYEQYFGPGTRLTVT.

This chain links TRBV11-1 with TRBJ2-2; 8 bases fit TRBD2. The germline CDR1 and CDR2 sequences are SGHAT and FQDESV (reference sequence). The CDR3 consists of 15 residues. Trimming took 2 bases from V and 8 from J; bases not matched to a gene: 7. The CDR3 DNA reads as TGTGCCAGCAGCTTACTAGCGGGCATGGAGGGGGAGCTGTTTTTT. Protein product: CASSLLAGMEGELFF. Full variable domain (rest looked up from reference TRBV11-1 and TRBJ2-2): EAEVAQSPRYKITEKSQAVAFWCDPISGHATLYWYRQILGQGPELLVQFQDESVVDDSQLPKDRFSAERLKGVDSTLKIQPAELGDSAMYLCASSLLAGMEGELFFGEGSRLTVL.